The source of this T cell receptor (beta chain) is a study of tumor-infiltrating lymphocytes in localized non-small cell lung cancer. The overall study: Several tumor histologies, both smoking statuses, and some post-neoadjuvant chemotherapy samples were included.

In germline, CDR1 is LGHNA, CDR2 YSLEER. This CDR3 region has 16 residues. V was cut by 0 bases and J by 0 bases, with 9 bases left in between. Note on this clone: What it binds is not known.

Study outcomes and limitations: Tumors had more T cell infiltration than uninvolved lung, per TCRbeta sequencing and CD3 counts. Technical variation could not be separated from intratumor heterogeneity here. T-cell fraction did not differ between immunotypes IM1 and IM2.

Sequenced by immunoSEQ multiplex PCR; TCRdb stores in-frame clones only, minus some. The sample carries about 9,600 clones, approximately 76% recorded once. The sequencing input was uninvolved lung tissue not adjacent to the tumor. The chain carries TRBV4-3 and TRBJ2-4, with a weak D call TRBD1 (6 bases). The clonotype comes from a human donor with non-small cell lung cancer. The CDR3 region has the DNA TGCGCCAGCAGCCAAGATCAGGGGCTAGCCAAAAACATTCAGTACTTC. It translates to CASSQDQGLAKNIQYF.